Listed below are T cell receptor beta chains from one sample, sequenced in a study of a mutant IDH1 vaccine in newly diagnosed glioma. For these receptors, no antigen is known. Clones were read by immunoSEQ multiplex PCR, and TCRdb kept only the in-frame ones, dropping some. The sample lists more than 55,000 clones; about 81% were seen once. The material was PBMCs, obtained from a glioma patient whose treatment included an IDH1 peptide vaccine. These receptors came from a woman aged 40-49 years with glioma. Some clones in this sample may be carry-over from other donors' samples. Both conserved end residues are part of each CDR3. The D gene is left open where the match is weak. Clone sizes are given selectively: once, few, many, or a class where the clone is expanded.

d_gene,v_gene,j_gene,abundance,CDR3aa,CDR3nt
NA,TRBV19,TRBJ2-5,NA,CASSSEEGGWEETQYF,TGTGCCAGTAGCTCCGAAGAAGGAGGGTGGGAAGAGACCCAGTACTTC
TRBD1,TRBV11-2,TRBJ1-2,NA,CASSLLRGTGGYGYTF,TGTGCCAGCAGCTTACTTCGCGGGACAGGGGGCTATGGCTACACCTTC
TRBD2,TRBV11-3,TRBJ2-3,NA,CASSWGMTTSSDTQYF,TGTGCCAGCAGTTGGGGGATGACGACTAGCTCGGATACGCAGTATTTT
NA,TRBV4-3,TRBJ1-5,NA,CASSQAHNQPQHF,TGCGCCAGCAGCCAAGCGCACAATCAGCCCCAGCATTTT
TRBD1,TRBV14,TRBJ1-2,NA,CASSQEFPMDRAYNGYTF,TGTGCCAGCAGCCAAGAATTCCCTATGGACAGGGCGTATAATGGCTACACCTTC
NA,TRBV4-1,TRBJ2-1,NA,CASSQASPPNEQFF,TGCGCCAGCAGCCAGGCGTCCCCCCCTAATGAGCAGTTCTTC
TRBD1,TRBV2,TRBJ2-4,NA,CASSERPGQGVLRAKNIQYF,TGTGCCAGCAGTGAAAGACCGGGACAGGGAGTTTTACGGGCCAAAAACATTCAGTACTTC
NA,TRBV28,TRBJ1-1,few,CASLQAGNTEAFF,TGTGCCAGCCTTCAAGCGGGGAACACTGAAGCTTTCTTT
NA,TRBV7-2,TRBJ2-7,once,CASSLMSLEQYF,TGTGCCAGCAGCTTAATGTCGCTCGAGCAGTACTTC
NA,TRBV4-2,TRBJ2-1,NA,CASSLGGVYNEQFF,TGTGCCAGCAGCCTCGGAGGGGTCTACAATGAGCAGTTCTTC
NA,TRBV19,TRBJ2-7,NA,CASSMVRRGKQYF,TGTGCCAGTAGTATGGTAAGAAGGGGCAAGCAGTACTTC
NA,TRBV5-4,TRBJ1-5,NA,CASSLRLLLAPYNQPQHF,TGTGCCAGCAGCTTGCGATTGCTACTCGCGCCTTACAATCAGCCCCAGCATTTT
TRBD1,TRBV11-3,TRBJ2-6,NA,CASSLGQGSGANVLTF,TGTGCCAGCAGCTTAGGACAGGGATCTGGGGCCAACGTCCTGACTTTC
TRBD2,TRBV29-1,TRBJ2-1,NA,CSVELAGWDNEQFF,TGCAGCGTTGAACTAGCGGGTTGGGACAATGAGCAGTTCTTC
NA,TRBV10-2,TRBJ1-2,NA,CASSDLFVRVNYGYTF,TGCGCCAGCAGTGACCTCTTTGTCCGTGTTAACTATGGCTACACCTTC
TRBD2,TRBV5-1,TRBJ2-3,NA,CASSFSGAEDTQYF,TGCGCCAGCAGCTTTAGCGGGGCTGAAGATACGCAGTATTTT
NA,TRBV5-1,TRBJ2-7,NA,CASSQTPGVGEQYF,TGCGCCAGCAGCCAAACGCCAGGGGTCGGCGAGCAGTACTTC
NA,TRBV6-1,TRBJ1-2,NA,CASSEGRNNYGYTF,TGTGCCAGCAGTGAAGGGCGGAATAACTATGGCTACACCTTC
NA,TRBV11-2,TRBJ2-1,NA,CASSLDSYNEQFF,TGTGCCAGCAGCTTAGACTCCTACAATGAGCAGTTCTTC
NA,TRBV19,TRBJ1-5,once,CASTPGANSNQPQHF,TGTGCCAGTACCCCAGGTGCAAATAGCAATCAGCCCCAGCATTTT
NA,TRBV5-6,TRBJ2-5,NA,CASSLDGTLETQYF,TGTGCCAGCAGCTTGGACGGGACATTAGAGACCCAGTACTTC
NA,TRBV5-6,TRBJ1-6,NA,CASSSGQSPLHF,TGTGCCAGCAGTTCAGGACAGTCACCCCTCCACTTT
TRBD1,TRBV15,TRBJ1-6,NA,CATSRPDRANSPLHF,TGTGCCACCAGCAGACCGGACAGGGCTAATTCACCCCTCCACTTT
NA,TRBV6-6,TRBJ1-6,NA,CASLNGPLNSPLHF,TGTGCCAGTTTAAACGGGCCTTTGAATTCACCCCTCCACTTT
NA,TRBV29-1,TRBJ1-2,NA,CSVEVQNYGYTF,TGCAGCGTTGAAGTTCAGAACTATGGCTACACCTTC
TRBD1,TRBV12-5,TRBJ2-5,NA,CASGLSVGTGDQETQYF,TGTGCTAGTGGTTTATCCGTCGGGACAGGGGATCAAGAGACCCAGTACTTC
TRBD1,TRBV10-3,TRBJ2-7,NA,CAISGGQGASYEQYF,TGTGCCATCAGTGGAGGACAGGGGGCGAGTTACGAGCAGTACTTC
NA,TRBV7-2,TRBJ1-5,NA,CASSNTGPQPQHF,TGTGCCAGCAGCAATACAGGGCCCCAGCCCCAGCATTTT
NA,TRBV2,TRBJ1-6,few,CASQRRGQDNSPLHF,TGTGCCAGCCAAAGGAGGGGCCAAGATAATTCACCCCTCCACTTT
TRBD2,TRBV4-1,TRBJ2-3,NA,CASSQGASGSTDTQYF,TGCGCCAGCAGCCAAGGGGCTAGCGGGAGCACAGATACGCAGTATTTT
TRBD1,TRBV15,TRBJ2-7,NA,CATSTASGRQGLQYF,TGTGCCACCAGCACCGCATCCGGTCGACAGGGGCTTCAGTACTTC
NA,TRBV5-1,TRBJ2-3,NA,CASSYETSTDTQYF,TGCGCCAGCAGCTACGAGACTAGCACAGATACGCAGTATTTT
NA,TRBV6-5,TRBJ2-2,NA,CASSYLAQNTGELFF,TGTGCCAGCAGTTACCTAGCCCAGAACACCGGGGAGCTGTTTTTT
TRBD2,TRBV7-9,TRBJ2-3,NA,CASSFGTSGTTDTQYF,TGTGCCAGCAGCTTTGGGACTAGCGGGACTACAGATACGCAGTATTTT
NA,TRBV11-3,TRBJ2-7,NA,CASSYGPAREQYF,TGTGCCAGCAGCTATGGACCTGCCCGCGAGCAGTACTTC
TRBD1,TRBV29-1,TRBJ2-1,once,CSVWDRGREQFF,TGCAGCGTTTGGGACAGGGGGCGAGAGCAGTTCTTC
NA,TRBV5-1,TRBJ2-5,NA,CASSFPGVETQYF,TGCGCCAGCAGCTTCCCAGGAGTAGAGACCCAGTACTTC
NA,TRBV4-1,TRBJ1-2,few,CASSQDQSGSLPNYGYTF,TGCGCCAGCAGCCAAGATCAATCGGGCAGCCTTCCTAACTATGGCTACACCTTC
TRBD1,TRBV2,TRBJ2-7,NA,CASSLGQGAREQYF,TGTGCCAGCAGTTTGGGACAGGGGGCGAGGGAGCAGTACTTC
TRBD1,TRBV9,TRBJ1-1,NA,CASSDGDRGNTEAFF,TGTGCCAGCAGCGATGGGGACAGGGGGAACACTGAAGCTTTCTTT
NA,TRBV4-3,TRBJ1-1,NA,CASARGGADTEAFF,TGCGCCAGCGCAAGAGGAGGGGCAGACACTGAAGCTTTCTTT
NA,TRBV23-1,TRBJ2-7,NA,CASSQSDIPRGGSFYEQYF,TGCGCCAGCAGTCAATCGGACATTCCAAGGGGGGGGAGCTTCTACGAGCAGTACTTC
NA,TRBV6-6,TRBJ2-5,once,CASSSGGAWETQYF,TGTGCCAGCAGTTCGGGCGGGGCATGGGAGACCCAGTACTTC
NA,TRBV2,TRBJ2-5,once,CASGTPTVWETQYF,TGTGCCAGCGGTACCCCGACAGTTTGGGAGACCCAGTACTTC
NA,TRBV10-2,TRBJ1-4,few,CASSENGREKLFF,TGCGCCAGCAGTGAGAACGGGAGGGAAAAACTGTTTTTT
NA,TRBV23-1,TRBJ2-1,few,CASRLQGASYNEQFF,TGCGCCAGCAGGCTGCAGGGAGCCTCCTACAATGAGCAGTTCTTC
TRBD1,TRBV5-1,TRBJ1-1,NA,CASSGHRGLNTEAFF,TGCGCCAGCAGCGGCCACAGGGGGTTGAACACTGAAGCTTTCTTT
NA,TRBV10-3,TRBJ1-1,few,CAISGYMNTEAFF,TGTGCCATCAGTGGGTACATGAACACTGAAGCTTTCTTT
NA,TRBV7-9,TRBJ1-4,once,CASSSQDTETTNEKLFF,TGTGCCAGCAGCTCGCAGGACACGGAAACGACTAATGAAAAACTGTTTTTT
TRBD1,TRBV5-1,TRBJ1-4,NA,CASSVPQGAPEKLFF,TGCGCCAGCAGCGTCCCCCAGGGGGCGCCTGAAAAACTGTTTTTT
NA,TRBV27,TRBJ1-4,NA,CASSSQSGFHEKLFF,TGTGCCAGCAGTAGTCAATCGGGTTTCCATGAAAAACTGTTTTTT
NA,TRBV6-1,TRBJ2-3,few,CASSEAGGTQYF,TGTGCCAGCAGTGAAGCAGGGGGTACGCAGTATTTT
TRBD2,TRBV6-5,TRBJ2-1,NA,CASRRLAGGNEQFF,TGTGCCAGCAGGAGACTAGCGGGGGGGAATGAGCAGTTCTTC
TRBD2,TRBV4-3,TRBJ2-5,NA,CASSLLGGIQETQYF,TGCGCCAGCAGCCTCTTGGGGGGGATTCAAGAGACCCAGTACTTC